These T cell receptor beta chains were read from a single sample in a study of CD8 T cells in ankylosing spondylitis. In TCRdb, the 5' RACE reads were re-called with MiXCR into one record per CDR3 protein. The sample yields about 130,000 distinct CDR3 sequences, roughly 15% seen once. What was sequenced was blood, either unsorted or a sorted T cell fraction (not recorded which). The origin of the receptors is a female donor with ankylosing spondylitis or in good health (not recorded which). CDR3s include the opening cysteine and the closing phenylalanine or tryptophan. Fields, in order: CDR3 length, J gene, D gene, V gene, clone size, CDR3 protein, CDR3 DNA. A D gene is named only where the DNA matches it firmly. Size is stated for part of the rows, as once, few or many counts, or as a class when the clone is expanded.

cdr3_length: 14
j_call: TRBJ1-3
d_call: NA
v_call: TRBV7-2
clone_size: many
cdr3_aa: CASSFGPTGNTIYF
cdr3_nt: TGTGCCAGCAGCTTCGGCCCGACTGGAAACACCATATATTTT

cdr3_length: 15
j_call: TRBJ2-1
d_call: NA
v_call: TRBV5-1
clone_size: NA
cdr3_aa: CASSLSGNSYNEQFF
cdr3_nt: TGCGCCAGCAGCCTTAGCGGTAACTCCTACAATGAGCAGTTCTTC

cdr3_length: 15
j_call: TRBJ2-1
d_call: TRBD2
v_call: TRBV24-1
clone_size: many
cdr3_aa: CATSDPAGGSNEQFF
cdr3_nt: TGTGCCACCAGTGATCCAGCGGGAGGGTCGAATGAGCAGTTCTTC

cdr3_length: 13
j_call: TRBJ2-7
d_call: NA
v_call: TRBV29-1
clone_size: few
cdr3_aa: CSVYNTPGLEQYF
cdr3_nt: TGCAGCGTTTACAACACCCCTGGGCTCGAGCAGTACTTC

cdr3_length: 14
j_call: TRBJ2-2
d_call: NA
v_call: TRBV6-1
clone_size: NA
cdr3_aa: CASRPALGGAELFF
cdr3_nt: TGTGCCAGCAGGCCGGCCTTGGGGGGGGCGGAGCTGTTTTTT

cdr3_length: 15
j_call: TRBJ2-1
d_call: NA
v_call: TRBV5-1
clone_size: NA
cdr3_aa: CASSLELSGYNEQFF
cdr3_nt: TGCGCCAGCAGCCTGGAACTGTCCGGTTACAATGAGCAGTTCTTC

cdr3_length: 15
j_call: TRBJ2-7
d_call: TRBD2
v_call: TRBV3-1
clone_size: once
cdr3_aa: CASSQGVAGHYEQYF
cdr3_nt: TGTGCCAGCAGCCAAGGAGTAGCGGGCCACTACGAGCAGTACTTC

cdr3_length: 13
j_call: TRBJ2-3
d_call: NA
v_call: TRBV5-1
clone_size: NA
cdr3_aa: CASSRQGTDTQYF
cdr3_nt: TGCGCCAGCAGCAGACAGGGCACAGATACGCAGTATTTT

cdr3_length: 14
j_call: TRBJ2-1
d_call: TRBD2
v_call: TRBV5-1
clone_size: few
cdr3_aa: CASSVTSGGNEQFF
cdr3_nt: TGCGCCAGCAGCGTAACTAGCGGGGGAAATGAGCAGTTCTTC

cdr3_length: 12
j_call: TRBJ2-7
d_call: NA
v_call: TRBV10-2
clone_size: NA
cdr3_aa: CASSHGQLEQYF
cdr3_nt: TGCGCCAGCAGCCATGGACAGCTCGAGCAGTACTTC

cdr3_length: 14
j_call: TRBJ2-1
d_call: NA
v_call: TRBV11-1
clone_size: many
cdr3_aa: CASRGQGKYNEQFF
cdr3_nt: TGTGCCAGCAGGGGGCAGGGAAAATACAATGAGCAGTTCTTC

cdr3_length: 13
j_call: TRBJ2-2
d_call: TRBD1
v_call: TRBV20-1
clone_size: NA
cdr3_aa: CSARTGESGELFF
cdr3_nt: TGCAGTGCTAGAACAGGGGAATCCGGGGAGCTGTTTTTT

cdr3_length: 15
j_call: TRBJ1-6
d_call: TRBD1
v_call: TRBV20-1
clone_size: NA
cdr3_aa: CSAMGQPRYNSPLHF
cdr3_nt: TGCAGTGCGATGGGACAGCCAAGATATAATTCACCCCTCCACTTT

cdr3_length: 14
j_call: TRBJ2-7
d_call: NA
v_call: TRBV5-1
clone_size: few
cdr3_aa: CASSLLQQTNEQYF
cdr3_nt: TGCGCCAGCAGCTTGCTTCAACAGACAAACGAGCAGTACTTC

cdr3_length: 15
j_call: TRBJ2-3
d_call: NA
v_call: TRBV7-6
clone_size: NA
cdr3_aa: CASSPPRGASDTQYF
cdr3_nt: TGTGCCAGCAGCCCTCCCCGGGGGGCATCAGATACGCAGTATTTT

cdr3_length: 14
j_call: TRBJ2-2
d_call: TRBD2
v_call: TRBV7-9
clone_size: NA
cdr3_aa: CASRTSSATGELFF
cdr3_nt: TGTGCCAGCAGGACTAGCTCGGCCACCGGGGAGCTGTTTTTT

cdr3_length: 14
j_call: TRBJ2-7
d_call: NA
v_call: TRBV7-2
clone_size: few
cdr3_aa: CASSLGGALYEQYF
cdr3_nt: TGTGCCAGCAGTCTTGGGGGGGCTCTCTACGAGCAGTACTTC

cdr3_length: 15
j_call: TRBJ2-1
d_call: TRBD2
v_call: TRBV12-3/TRBV12-4
clone_size: NA
cdr3_aa: CASSPSGGPFYEQFF
cdr3_nt: TGTGCCAGCAGTCCCAGCGGGGGGCCCTTTTATGAGCAGTTCTTC

cdr3_length: 17
j_call: TRBJ1-4
d_call: NA
v_call: TRBV24-1
clone_size: few
cdr3_aa: CATSDSEGRSANEKLFF
cdr3_nt: TGTGCCACCAGTGATTCGGAGGGTCGTTCGGCTAATGAAAAACTGTTTTTT

cdr3_length: 14
j_call: TRBJ2-3
d_call: NA
v_call: TRBV7-2
clone_size: NA
cdr3_aa: CASTPGVSTDTQYF
cdr3_nt: TGTGCCAGCACACCGGGTGTCTCAACAGATACGCAGTATTTT